This T cell receptor (beta chain) was profiled in a study of blood T cell repertoires in COVID-19. On the study more broadly: Samples taken during acute and convalescent COVID-19 were collected in the United States, Italy and Spain. The cDNA or gDNA used as material had been derived from T cells, B-cell-depleted T cells, or PBMCs.

As originally analysed: Cell counts per sample came from amplifying reference gene primers. TCRdb's table, derived via immunoSEQ multiplex PCR, lists solely in-frame clones and lacks some. The D gene and trimming were derived from the DNA, and the V and J assignments and clone size from that table. The table lists approximately 98,000 clones, around 76% of them singletons, with 15% to 20% in the top ten. Trimming at V came to 4 bases and at J to 8 bases, leaving 10 bases not matched to a gene. Germline V lookup: CDR1 LGHDT, CDR2 YNNKEL (reference sequence). The CDR3 extends over 14 amino acids. This receptor was taken from a man at least 80 years old with acute or convalescent COVID-19. The rearrangement uses TRBV3-1 (or the pseudogene TRBV3-2) and TRBJ1-2; 7 nucleotides agree with TRBD1. The sample consisted of peripheral blood. CDR3 DNA: TGTGCCAGCAGCCCCTACCCAGGACAGGAAGGCTACACCTTC. Residues: CASSPYPGQEGYTF.